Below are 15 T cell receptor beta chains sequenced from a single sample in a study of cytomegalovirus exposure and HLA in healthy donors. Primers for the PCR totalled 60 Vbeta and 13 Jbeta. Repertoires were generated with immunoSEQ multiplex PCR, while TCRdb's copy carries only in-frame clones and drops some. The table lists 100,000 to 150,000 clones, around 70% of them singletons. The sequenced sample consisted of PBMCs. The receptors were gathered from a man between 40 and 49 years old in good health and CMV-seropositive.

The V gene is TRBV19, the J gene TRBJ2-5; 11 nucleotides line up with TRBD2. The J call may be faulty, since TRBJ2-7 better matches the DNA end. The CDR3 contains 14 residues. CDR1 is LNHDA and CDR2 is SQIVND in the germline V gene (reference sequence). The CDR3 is CASSILAGGYEQYF. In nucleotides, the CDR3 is TGTGCCAGTAGTATCCTAGCGGGAGGTTACGAGCAGTACTTC.

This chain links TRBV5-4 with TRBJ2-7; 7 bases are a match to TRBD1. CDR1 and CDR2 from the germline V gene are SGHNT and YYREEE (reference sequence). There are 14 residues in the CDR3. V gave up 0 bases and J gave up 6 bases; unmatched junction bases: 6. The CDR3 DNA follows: TGTGCCAGCAGCTTGGGTGACAGGGTCGGCGAGCAGTACTTC. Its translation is CASSLGDRVGEQYF.

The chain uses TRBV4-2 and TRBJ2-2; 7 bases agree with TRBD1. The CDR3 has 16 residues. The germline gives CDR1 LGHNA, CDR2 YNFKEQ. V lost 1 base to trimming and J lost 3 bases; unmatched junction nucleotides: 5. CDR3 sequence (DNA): TGTGCCAGCAGCCAAGGGACAGGCGGGTACACCGGGGAGCTGTTTTTT. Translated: CASSQGTGGYTGELFF.

CDR3 DNA: TGTGCCAGCAGCCAACAGACAGGCTCAAGGGGCCAAGAGACCCAGTACTTC. Translating gives CASSQQTGSRGQETQYF. The chain employs TRBV4-2 and TRBJ2-5, with D possibly TRBD1 on 6 matching bases. CDR1 LGHNA and CDR2 YNFKEQ come from the germline V gene. Trimming left V 2 bases short and J 1 base short, with 17 bases between. The CDR3 runs 17 residues.

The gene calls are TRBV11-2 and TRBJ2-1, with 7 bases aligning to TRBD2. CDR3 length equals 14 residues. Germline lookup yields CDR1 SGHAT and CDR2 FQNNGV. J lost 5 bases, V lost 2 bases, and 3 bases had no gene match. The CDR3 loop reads CASSLSGTDNEQFF. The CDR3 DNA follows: TGTGCCAGCAGCTTAAGCGGGACTGACAATGAGCAGTTCTTC.

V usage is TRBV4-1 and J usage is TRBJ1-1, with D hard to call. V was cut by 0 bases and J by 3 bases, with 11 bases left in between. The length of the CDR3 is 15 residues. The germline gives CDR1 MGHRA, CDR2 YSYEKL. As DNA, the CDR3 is TGCGCCAGCAGCCAAGATCTCGGGGAATACACTGAAGCTTTCTTT. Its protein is CASSQDLGEYTEAFF.

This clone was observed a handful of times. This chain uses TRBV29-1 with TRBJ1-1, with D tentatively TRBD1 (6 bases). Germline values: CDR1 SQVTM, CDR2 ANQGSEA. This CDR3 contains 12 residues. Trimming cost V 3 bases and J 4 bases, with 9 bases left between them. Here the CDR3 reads CSVEGGGTEAFF. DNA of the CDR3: TGCAGCGTTGAGGGAGGGGGCACTGAAGCTTTCTTT.

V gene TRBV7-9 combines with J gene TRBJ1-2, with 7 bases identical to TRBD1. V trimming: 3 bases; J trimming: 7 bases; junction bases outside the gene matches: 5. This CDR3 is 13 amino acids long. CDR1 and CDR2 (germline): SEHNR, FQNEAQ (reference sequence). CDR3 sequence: CASSFQGGAGYTF. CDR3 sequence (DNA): TGTGCCAGCAGCTTTCAAGGGGGCGCTGGCTACACCTTC.

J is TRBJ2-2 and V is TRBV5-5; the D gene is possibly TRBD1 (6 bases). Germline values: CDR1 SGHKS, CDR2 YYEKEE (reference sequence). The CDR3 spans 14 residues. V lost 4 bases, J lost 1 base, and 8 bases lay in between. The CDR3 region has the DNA TGTGCCAGCAGCCGGGACATGAACACCGGGGAGCTGTTTTTT. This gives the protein CASSRDMNTGELFF.

CDR3 DNA sequence: TGCGCCAGCAGCCAAGATCCCCCGCCGGATGAGCAGTTCTTC. Translation: CASSQDPPPDEQFF. J is TRBJ2-1 and V is TRBV4-1, with unresolved D. V was shortened by 0 bases and J by 8 bases, with 11 bases between the two germline ends. Germline lookup yields CDR1 MGHRA and CDR2 YSYEKL. The CDR3 totals 14 residues.

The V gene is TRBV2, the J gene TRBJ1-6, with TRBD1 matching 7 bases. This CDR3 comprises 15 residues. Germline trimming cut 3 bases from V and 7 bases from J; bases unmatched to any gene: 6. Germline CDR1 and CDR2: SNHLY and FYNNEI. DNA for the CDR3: TGTGCCAGCAGTGACGTAGGACAGGAGAATTCACCCCTCCACTTT. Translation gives CASSDVGQENSPLHF.

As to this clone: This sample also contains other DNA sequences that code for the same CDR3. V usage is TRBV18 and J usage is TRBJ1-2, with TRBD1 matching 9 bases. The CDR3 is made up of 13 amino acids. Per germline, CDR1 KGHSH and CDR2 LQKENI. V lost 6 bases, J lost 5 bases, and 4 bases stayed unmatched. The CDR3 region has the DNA TGTGCCAGCTCCCCGGGACAGGGTTATGGCTACACCTTC. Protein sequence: CASSPGQGYGYTF.

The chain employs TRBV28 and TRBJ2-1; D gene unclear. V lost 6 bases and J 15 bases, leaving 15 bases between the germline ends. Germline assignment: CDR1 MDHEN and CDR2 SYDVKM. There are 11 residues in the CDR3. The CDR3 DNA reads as TGTGCCAGCAGCCTAGACCGAGAGGTGTTCTTC. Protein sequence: CASSLDREVFF.

CDR3 sequence reads: CASSLYGGREGEQYF. The CDR3 DNA follows: TGTGCCAGCAGCTTATACGGGGGTAGGGAAGGGGAGCAGTACTTC. The rearrangement uses TRBV7-6 and TRBJ2-7; possible D gene TRBD2, 6 bases. This CDR3 spans 15 amino acids. The V and J ends lost 2 bases and 7 bases respectively, with 18 bases between them. Germline CDR1 reads SGHVS; CDR2 reads FNYEAQ.

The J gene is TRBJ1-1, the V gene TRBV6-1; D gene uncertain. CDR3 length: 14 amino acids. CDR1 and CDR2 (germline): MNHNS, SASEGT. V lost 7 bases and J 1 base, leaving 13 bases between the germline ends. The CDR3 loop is CASNPGGPNTEAFF. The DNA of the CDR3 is TGTGCCAGCAACCCGGGAGGGCCGAACACTGAAGCTTTCTTT.